The 21 T cell receptor beta chains in this list originate from one sample, sequenced in a study of blood T cells in healthy people across ages. Combining a sample-barcoded 5' primer with a J-beta primer mix, a second PCR ran for roughly 7 to 11 cycles. One entry per CDR3 protein results from TCRdb running MiXCR on the 5' RACE reads. The table has 750,000 to 1,000,000 distinct CDR3 sequences, 25% to 30% seen once. The data also belong to a second study, concerning T cells of mothers and their children.

Sequenced input: blood. The receptors originated from a woman aged 40 to 55 in good health.

On this clonotype: Just one base apart from a much larger clone, this may be a read error. The chain joins TRBV3-1 to TRBJ2-7, with a possible D match to TRBD1 (5 bases). Germline V gene lookup returns CDR1 LGHDT and CDR2 YNNKEL (reference sequence). This CDR3 is built from 13 residues. CDR3 residues: CARSQGRVYEQYF. CDR3 nucleotides: TGTGCCCGCAGCCAAGGCAGGGTCTACGAGCAGTACTTC.

The chain combines TRBV4-2 with TRBJ1-2, with a possible D match to TRBD1 (5 bases). Germline V CDR1 and CDR2: LGHNA, YNFKEQ. The V end lost 4 bases, the J end lost 4 bases, and 13 bases lay between the germline ends. CDR3 length equals 14 residues. CDR3 amino acids: CASSREGFGYGYTF. The CDR3 DNA reads as TGTGCCAGCAGCCGGGAGGGGTTTGGCTATGGCTACACCTTC.

The rearrangement links TRBV24-1 to TRBJ2-2; TRBD1 might be the D (5 bases). The CDR3 contains 14 residues. CDR1 and CDR2 from the germline V gene are KGHDR and SFDVKD. V gave up 3 bases and J gave up 6 bases, with 10 bases separating them. CDR3 sequence: CATSDPRAAGELFF. CDR3 bases: TGTGCCACCAGTGATCCCAGGGCTGCCGGGGAGCTGTTTTTT.

In its sample, this clonotype was seen a few times. The chain combines TRBV7-3 with TRBJ2-7; D remains unclear. Trimming removed 4 bases from V and 5 bases from J, with 18 bases in between. The CDR3 runs to 15 residues. In germline, CDR1 is SGHTA, CDR2 FQGTGA. This CDR3 reads CASSSAGIRGDEQYF. CDR3 nucleotides: TGTGCCAGCAGCTCGGCAGGTATTCGTGGGGACGAGCAGTACTTC.

This clonotype was observed a handful of times. The chain uses TRBV3-1 and TRBJ1-2, with D maybe TRBD1 (6 bases). Trimming took 5 bases from V and 7 from J, leaving 20 bases between them. The CDR3 contains 15 residues. Germline assignment: CDR1 LGHDT and CDR2 YNNKEL (reference sequence). The CDR3 loop reads CASSRQDGGARGYTF. The CDR3 DNA sequence: TGTGCCAGCAGCAGACAGGATGGGGGCGCGCGTGGCTACACCTTC.

Only a few counts were recorded for this clonotype. The CDR3 region is CASSYLGQANYGYTF. The CDR3 DNA follows: TGTGCCAGCAGTTACTTGGGACAGGCTAACTATGGCTACACCTTC. The chain recombines TRBV6-5 with TRBJ1-2, with 8 bases aligning to TRBD1. This CDR3 is built from 15 residues. Germline V lookup: CDR1 MNHEY, CDR2 SVGAGI. After removal of 1 base from V and 0 bases from J, the junction contained 1 base not matched to a gene.

This clonotype has more than one count but fewer than ten. V is TRBV12-3 or TRBV12-4 and J is TRBJ2-3, with 10 nucleotides matching TRBD2. The CDR3 loop spans 15 amino acids. Unmatched junction bases numbered 3, after V lost 2 bases and J lost 4 bases. CDR3 in amino acids: CASSLITSGADTQYF. Here the CDR3 DNA reads TGTGCCAGCAGTTTAATCACTAGCGGGGCAGATACGCAGTATTTT.

This clonotype has ten or more counts. The chain employs TRBV20-1 and TRBJ2-2; 13 bases are shared with TRBD2. The V and J ends lost 6 bases and 4 bases, in that order; junction bases with no gene match: 5. This CDR3 is built from 15 residues. Per the germline V gene, CDR1 is DFQATT and CDR2 is SNEGSKA (reference sequence). The CDR3 nucleotides are TGCAGTGCACGGACTAGCGGGGGTGGCACCGGGGAGCTGTTTTTT. This codes for CSARTSGGGTGELFF.

The table lists this clonotype with a count of one. The chain uses TRBV5-6 and TRBJ2-7; 9 bases are a match to TRBD1. The germline gives CDR1 SGHDT, CDR2 YYEEEE. This CDR3 has 11 amino acids. V dropped 4 bases and J dropped 13; count of bases not matched to a gene: 6. The CDR3 loop is CASSLQGAHYF. CDR3 in DNA: TGTGCCAGCAGCCTACAGGGGGCGCATTACTTC.

The table lists this clonotype with a few counts. The chain recombines TRBV5-5 with TRBJ2-3, with D uncertain. V dropped 4 bases and J dropped 0 bases, with 12 bases sitting between them. The CDR3 runs 15 residues. Germline V lookup: CDR1 SGHKS, CDR2 YYEKEE (reference sequence). Here the CDR3 DNA reads TGTGCCAGCAGCCCCCGGGTTATCAGCACAGATACGCAGTATTTT. As protein: CASSPRVISTDTQYF.

This clonotype has just a few counts. The chain carries TRBV28 and TRBJ2-5, with 11 nucleotides matching TRBD2. From germline, CDR1 is MDHEN and CDR2 SYDVKM. This CDR3 comprises 17 residues. J was trimmed by 3 bases and V by 1 base; bases with no gene match: 7. CDR3 residues: CASSLSPSGGLKETQYF. As DNA, the CDR3 is TGTGCCAGCAGTTTATCTCCTAGCGGGGGGTTAAAAGAGACCCAGTACTTC.

This clonotype has at least ten counts. This chain joins TRBV5-1 and TRBJ2-7, with D possibly being TRBD1 or TRBD2 (5 bases each). The germline gives CDR1 SGHRS, CDR2 YFSETQ. V shed 1 base and J shed 2 bases, with 10 bases lying between them. The CDR3 covers 14 residues. CDR3 in DNA: TGCGCCAGCAGCTTGTCAGGGAGCCCCTACGAGCAGTACTTC. Amino acids: CASSLSGSPYEQYF.

The table lists this clonotype with a few counts. This chain links TRBV29-1 with TRBJ1-1, with TRBD1 matching 7 bases. This CDR3 has 14 amino acids. V shed 4 bases and J 1 base; nucleotides not matched to a gene: 6. Germline V CDR1 and CDR2: SQVTM, ANQGSEA. As DNA, the CDR3 is TGCAGCGTTGGTTCCGGGACAGCGAACACTGAAGCTTTCTTT. The encoded protein is CSVGSGTANTEAFF.

V gene TRBV6-1 combines with J gene TRBJ1-2, with D unresolved. CDR1 is MNHNS, CDR2 SASEGT, per germline. The ends were cut back, 3 bases at V and 8 bases at J, with 7 bases in the middle. The CDR3 has 11 residues. The CDR3 DNA sequence: TGTGCCAGCAGTGATCAAGAGGGCTACACCTTC. Amino acids: CASSDQEGYTF.

The gene calls are TRBV27 and TRBJ1-5; D may be TRBD1 (6 bases). The CDR3 loop spans 13 amino acids. The V and J ends lost 0 bases and 10 bases respectively, with 10 bases between them. Germline values: CDR1 MNHEY, CDR2 SMNVEV (reference sequence). CDR3 coding DNA: TGTGCCAGCAGTTTATCACCGGGGGCTCCCCAGCATTTT. Translating it yields CASSLSPGAPQHF.

The chain couples TRBV28 to TRBJ2-1, with D unclear. Deletions cut 4 bases from V and 9 bases from J, with 7 bases between. The germline V gene has CDR1 MDHEN and CDR2 SYDVKM. This CDR3 has 11 amino acids. The CDR3 DNA reads as TGTGCCAGCAGTTCCTTCGGTGAGCAGTTCTTC. Its protein is CASSSFGEQFF.

J is TRBJ2-5 and V is TRBV27; TRBD2 is a possible D gene (6 bases). TRBJ2-7 matches the DNA end more closely, so the J call is doubtful. Germline CDR1 MNHEY, CDR2 SMNVEV (reference sequence). This CDR3 contains 15 residues. CDR3: CANVLCGEVSNEQYF. The CDR3 coding sequence is TGTGCCAACGTTTTGTGCGGGGAGGTAAGCAACGAGCAGTACTTC.

This clonotype is a singleton in its sample. This chain uses TRBV2 with TRBJ2-1; 8 bases align to TRBD1. The CDR3 sequence is 16 residues long. Unmatched junction bases numbered 5, after V lost 0 bases and J lost 4 bases. Germline CDR1 is SNHLY and CDR2 is FYNNEI. The CDR3 here is CASSEAPGGRYNEQFF. The CDR3 region has the DNA TGTGCCAGCAGTGAAGCCCCAGGGGGCAGATACAATGAGCAGTTCTTC.

The chain is built from TRBV10-3 and TRBJ2-1; D possibly corresponds to TRBD2 (5 bases). V dropped 0 bases and J dropped 0 bases, with 9 bases sitting between them. The CDR3 loop spans 16 amino acids. Germline V gene data show CDR1 as ENHRY and CDR2 as SYGVKD. The CDR3 nucleotides are TGTGCCATCAGTGAGTCGACCAGCGGCTCCTACAATGAGCAGTTCTTC. It encodes CAISESTSGSYNEQFF.

In its sample, this clonotype was seen a few times. The gene calls are TRBV20-1 and TRBJ2-7; D is undetermined. Germline V gene lookup returns CDR1 DFQATT and CDR2 SNEGSKA (reference sequence). Trimming took 3 bases from V and 6 from J, leaving 9 bases between them. The CDR3 is 11 residues long. The CDR3 bases are TGCAGTGCTAGTCTGCCAGCCGAGCAGTACTTC. It is translated as CSASLPAEQYF.

This clonotype was detected only a few times. The rearrangement joins TRBV24-1 to TRBJ2-3; 7 bases map to TRBD2. CDR3 length: 18 residues. Germline V CDR1 and CDR2: KGHDR, SFDVKD. V trimming: 1 base; J trimming: 1 base; junction bases outside the gene matches: 10. CDR3 amino acids: CATSDLPLERGRTDTQYF. In DNA, the CDR3 is TGTGCCACCAGTGATTTACCCTTAGAGCGGGGACGCACAGATACGCAGTATTTT.